The sequence of this T cell receptor (beta chain) was determined in a study of cytomegalovirus exposure and HLA in healthy donors. General study findings and limits: Sequencing likely generated an artifact that appeared as a cluster of highly shared sequence variants. TCR beta chains numbering more than 150 were designated cytomegalovirus-associated. A missense DCLRE1C variant was associated with V- and J-gene trimming of TCR beta chains in a later analysis, and an independent cohort replicated the association. A later analysis reported that several of the most significant clusters appeared to be linked to common viral pathogens, among them Epstein-Barr virus.

The CDR3 runs to 13 residues. The ends were cut back, 2 bases at V and 9 bases at J, with 11 bases in the middle. Germline V CDR1 and CDR2: LNHDA, SQIVND (reference sequence). The PCR ran on 60 Vbeta and 13 Jbeta primers. Profiled with immunoSEQ multiplex PCR; TCRdb holds only in-frame clones, not every one. The repertoire has around 100,000 clones, roughly 80% of them found once; the top ten carry roughly 4%. Points on this clone: The antigen remains undetermined.

The chain combines TRBV19 with TRBJ2-1; D gene ambiguous. This TCR came from a man in his fifties in good health and CMV-seropositive. The source material was PBMCs. CDR3 in amino acids: CASSIFRESEQFF. CDR3 nucleotide sequence: TGTGCCAGTAGTATATTTAGAGAGAGTGAGCAGTTCTTC. The entire variable domain, with the rest obtained from reference TRBV19 and TRBJ2-1, is as follows: DGGITQSPKYLFRKEGQNVTLSCEQNLNHDAMYWYRQDPGQGLRLIYYSQIVNDFQKGDIAEGYSVSREKKESFPLTVTSAQKNPTAFYLCASSIFRESEQFFGPGTRLTVL.